Listed here are 26 T cell receptor beta chains from one sample, sequenced in a study of beta chain features in type 1 diabetes. The entirety of the isolated RNA underwent reverse transcription, so expressed TCRB transcripts were sequenced. TCRdb's table, derived via immunoSEQ multiplex PCR, lists solely in-frame clones and lacks some. The sample holds more than 300,000 clones, 10% to 15% seen once. The material sequenced was naive CD4+ T cells from blood. Receptors originate from a man between 18 and 35 years old in good health.

The chain's CDR3 is CASSGQGWGNQPQHF. CDR3 sequence (DNA): TGTGCCAGCAGTGGTCAGGGGTGGGGCAATCAGCCCCAGCATTTT. V gene TRBV19 combines with J gene TRBJ1-5, with D possibly matching TRBD1 (6 bases). Germline V gene lookup returns CDR1 LNHDA and CDR2 SQIVND (reference sequence). The CDR3 contains 15 residues. V lost 9 bases and J lost 2, with 17 bases in between.

The table lists this clone with a few counts. This chain uses TRBV4-2 with TRBJ1-2; the D gene is possibly TRBD1 (6 bases). The CDR3 has 15 residues. Germline lookup yields CDR1 LGHNA and CDR2 YNFKEQ. Between the trimmed V and J ends, which lost 1 base and 5 bases, there was a span of 14 bases. This chain's CDR3 is CASSQVRAGEYGYTF. In DNA form, the CDR3 reads TGTGCCAGCAGCCAAGTTCGCGCAGGGGAATATGGCTACACCTTC.

This clone was picked up a small number of times. The rearrangement joins TRBV7-2 to TRBJ2-7; the D gene is possibly TRBD1 (9 bases). The CDR3 covers 18 residues. Trimming took 1 base from V and 6 from J, leaving 25 bases between them. The germline CDR1 and CDR2 sequences are SGHTA and FQGNSA. Written as DNA, the CDR3 is TGTGCCAGCAGCTTAGTCGGGACAGGGTACGGACTAGCCGGCGAGCAGTACTTC. Encoded protein: CASSLVGTGYGLAGEQYF.

This clone was observed a handful of times. This chain links TRBV7-3 with TRBJ1-3; possible D gene TRBD1, 5 bases. The CDR3 length is 14 residues. V was pared by 2 bases and J by 1 base, with 6 bases between. Looked up from germline, CDR1 is SGHTA and CDR2 is FQGTGA. CDR3: CASSLAGSGNTIYF. The CDR3 nucleotides read TGTGCCAGCAGCTTAGCAGGGTCTGGAAACACCATATATTTT.

In its sample, this clone was seen a few times. This chain joins TRBV25-1 and TRBJ2-1, with D uncertain. Per the germline V gene, CDR1 is MGHDK and CDR2 is SYGVNS. V was pared by 0 bases and J by 6 bases, with 6 bases between. CDR3 length: 13 amino acids. The CDR3 spells CASSEYRRNEQFF. The CDR3 DNA reads as TGTGCCAGCAGTGAATACAGGCGCAATGAGCAGTTCTTC.

The rearrangement joins TRBV18 to TRBJ2-1; D is perhaps TRBD2 (6 bases). There are 14 residues in the CDR3. Germline values: CDR1 KGHSH, CDR2 LQKENI. V was pared by 3 bases and J by 8 bases, with 14 bases between. The CDR3, as DNA: TGTGCCAGCTCACCGAGGGGCAGGGAGGATGAGCAGTTCTTC. It codes for CASSPRGREDEQFF.

The CDR3 loop is CASSHPPGQGDQTQYF. In DNA, the CDR3 is TGTGCCAGCAGCCATCCTCCGGGACAGGGGGATCAGACCCAGTACTTC. J is TRBJ2-5 and V is TRBV5-5; 11 positions match TRBD1. The CDR3 consists of 16 residues. J was trimmed by 6 bases and V by 4 bases; bases with no gene match: 11. Germline V gene data show CDR1 as SGHKS and CDR2 as YYEKEE (reference sequence).

This chain joins TRBV7-2 and TRBJ2-3; a possible D gene is TRBD1 (5 bases). In germline, CDR1 is SGHTA, CDR2 FQGNSA. The CDR3 runs 14 residues. V was clipped by 5 bases and J by 0 bases, with 9 bases between them. The CDR3 nucleotides read TGTGCCAGCAGCCAGGGTTTGAGCACAGATACGCAGTATTTT. Its protein is CASSQGLSTDTQYF.

This clone has a handful of counts. V gene TRBV7-9 combines with J gene TRBJ2-1; 12 nucleotides line up with TRBD2. Germline lookup yields CDR1 SEHNR and CDR2 FQNEAQ (reference sequence). J was trimmed by 13 bases and V by 5 bases; bases with no gene match: 21. The CDR3 is 18 residues long. CDR3 DNA: TGTGCCAGCAGCCAGGAGGGACCTAGCGGGAGGGCCTCCGTACCCCAGTTCTTC. It translates to CASSQEGPSGRASVPQFF.

V and J are TRBV11-2 and TRBJ1-2; D is perhaps TRBD1 (6 bases). Trimming took off 3 bases at V and 7 bases at J, with 12 bases between the two ends. Germline V gene sequence: CDR1 SGHAT, CDR2 FQNNGV. This CDR3 comprises 13 residues. The CDR3 loop reads CASSFDRLGGYTF. DNA of the CDR3: TGTGCCAGCAGCTTTGACAGGCTGGGTGGCTACACCTTC.

This sequence joins TRBV28 and TRBJ2-7; TRBD1 matches 9 bases. The CDR3 loop spans 13 amino acids. Germline CDR1 is MDHEN and CDR2 is SYDVKM. Losses at the gene ends were 6 bases for V and 5 bases for J; bases not matched to a gene: 5. Written as DNA, the CDR3 is TGTGCCAGCAGGGGACAGGGTCCCCACGAGCAGTACTTC. It translates to CASRGQGPHEQYF. Full variable domain (remainder filled in from reference TRBV28 and TRBJ2-7): DVKVTQSSRYLVKRTGEKVFLECVQDMDHENMFWYRQDPGLGLRLIYFSYDVKMKEKGDIPEGYSVSREKKERFSLILESASTNQTSMYLCASRGQGPHEQYFGPGTRLTVT.

V is TRBV25-1 and J is TRBJ2-7, with D perhaps matching TRBD2 (6 bases). The CDR3 runs 13 residues. V lost 2 bases to trimming and J lost 2 bases, with 7 bases between them. Germline values: CDR1 MGHDK, CDR2 SYGVNS. CDR3 sequence: CASSEGTPYEQYF. CDR3 DNA: TGTGCCAGCAGTGAAGGGACTCCCTACGAGCAGTACTTC.

This clone was counted a few times. V gene TRBV30 combines with J gene TRBJ2-7; TRBD1 matches at 9 bases. The CDR3 length is 14 residues. Germline-derived CDR1 and CDR2 are GTSNPN and SVGIG (reference sequence). J was trimmed by 6 bases and V by 1 base; bases with no gene match: 7. The CDR3: CAWSAYGTGFEQYF. The CDR3 nucleotides read TGTGCCTGGAGTGCATACGGGACAGGGTTCGAGCAGTACTTC.

The count of this clone is one. This sequence joins TRBV29-1 and TRBJ2-3; D is possibly TRBD1 (6 bases). Germline V gives CDR1 SQVTM, CDR2 ANQGSEA. The CDR3 length is 15 residues. Trimming took 5 bases from V and 0 from J, leaving 15 bases between them. The CDR3, as DNA: TGCAGCGTTCCACTTCAGGGGTCTAGCACAGATACGCAGTATTTT. The encoded protein is CSVPLQGSSTDTQYF.

The chain links TRBV30 to TRBJ1-4, with TRBD1 identical over 8 bases. The CDR3 loop spans 13 amino acids. J gave up 8 bases and V 5 bases, and 7 bases lay outside the gene matches. Germline V lookup: CDR1 GTSNPN, CDR2 SVGIG (reference sequence). The CDR3 bases are TGTGCCTGGGCGACAGGGGTGGACGAAAAACTGTTTTTT. Its protein is CAWATGVDEKLFF.

V is TRBV7-9 and J is TRBJ2-3, with 9 bases that match TRBD2. With V trimmed by 5 bases and J by 2 bases, 5 bases remained unmatched. CDR3 size: 15 residues. Germline CDR1 reads SEHNR; CDR2 reads FQNEAQ (reference sequence). CDR3 sequence reads: CASSTLAGFTDTQYF. In DNA, the CDR3 is TGTGCCAGCAGCACCCTAGCGGGGTTCACAGATACGCAGTATTTT.

V usage is TRBV9 and J usage is TRBJ2-1, with 14 bases identical to TRBD2. Germline V gives CDR1 SGDLS, CDR2 YYNGEE. This CDR3 has 17 amino acids. V lost 1 base to trimming and J lost 9 bases; unmatched junction nucleotides: 9. CDR3 bases: TGTGCCAGCAGCGTAACCCCTCAGACTAGCGGGAGGGCTGAGCAGTTCTTC. This sequence encodes CASSVTPQTSGRAEQFF.

The chain links TRBV30 to TRBJ2-2; D may be TRBD2 (6 bases). Germline V gives CDR1 GTSNPN, CDR2 SVGIG (reference sequence). This CDR3 has 15 amino acids. V shed 7 bases and J shed 2 bases, with 17 bases lying between them. The CDR3 loop reads CAFFRDSANTGELFF. CDR3 sequence (DNA): TGTGCCTTTTTCCGGGACTCGGCCAACACCGGGGAGCTGTTTTTT.

This clone appeared a few times. The chain employs TRBV5-6 and TRBJ2-7, with 7 bases lining up with TRBD1. The CDR3 loop spans 13 amino acids. Germline-derived CDR1 and CDR2 are SGHDT and YYEEEE. Trimming at V came to 4 bases and at J to 2 bases, leaving 3 bases not matched to a gene. DNA for the CDR3: TGTGCCAGCAGCCTGACAGGGACCTACGAGCAGTACTTC. Translation gives CASSLTGTYEQYF.

The chain couples TRBV7-8 to TRBJ1-1; no definite D call. V was trimmed by 0 bases and J by 11 bases, leaving 16 bases between them. CDR1 and CDR2 (germline): SGHVS, FQNEAQ. This CDR3 spans 14 amino acids. This CDR3 is CASSLAVQSARAFF. In DNA form, the CDR3 reads TGTGCCAGCAGCTTAGCCGTCCAGAGCGCTAGGGCTTTCTTT.

V is TRBV18 and J is TRBJ1-5, with D hard to call. V gave up 3 bases and J gave up 5 bases, with 11 bases separating them. Germline-derived CDR1 and CDR2 are KGHSH and LQKENI. The CDR3 spans 14 residues. The CDR3 DNA sequence: TGTGCCAGCTCACCGAGCCAGGTTGATCAGCCCCAGCATTTT. Its translation: CASSPSQVDQPQHF.

This clone has a handful of counts. The chain carries TRBV28 and TRBJ2-1; D unclear. This CDR3 comprises 12 residues. Trimming stripped 7 bases from V and 1 base from J, with 5 bases between. Germline CDR1 is MDHEN and CDR2 is SYDVKM. The CDR3 sequence: CASTTSYNEQFF. Here the CDR3 DNA reads TGTGCCAGCACTACGTCCTACAATGAGCAGTTCTTC.

This clone was observed a few times. The chain uses TRBV6-6 and TRBJ1-1; no definite D call. V dropped 2 bases and J dropped 7 bases, with 11 bases sitting between them. CDR3 length equals 13 residues. CDR1 is MNHNY, CDR2 SVGAGI, per germline (reference sequence). In DNA, the CDR3 is TGTGCCAGCAGTTACACGGCCCGGGTTGAAGCTTTCTTT. Translation: CASSYTARVEAFF.

This clone came up a few times. The CDR3 region has the DNA TGTGCCAGCAGCTCGTTAGCGGGGGGGCATGGGGAGCAGTTCTTC. This gives the protein CASSSLAGGHGEQFF. The genes are TRBV5-4 and TRBJ2-1, with 11 bases identical to TRBD2. With V trimmed by 3 bases and J by 10 bases, 9 bases remained unmatched. Germline V gene sequence: CDR1 SGHNT, CDR2 YYREEE (reference sequence). CDR3 length: 15 residues.

A few counts support this clone. This chain links TRBV28 with TRBJ1-1; 7 bases align to TRBD1. The V gene end was trimmed by 6 bases and the J gene end by 7 bases; junction bases not matched to a gene: 11. Germline assignment: CDR1 MDHEN and CDR2 SYDVKM. This CDR3 spans 14 amino acids. As DNA, the CDR3 is TGTGCCAGCAGCCAACCGGGACAGTACCTTGAAGCTTTCTTT. Translated: CASSQPGQYLEAFF.

This clone came up a few times. This sequence joins TRBV28 and TRBJ2-7, with D hard to call. The V and J ends lost 4 bases and 0 bases respectively, with 13 bases between them. From germline, CDR1 is MDHEN and CDR2 SYDVKM. The CDR3 has 15 residues. The CDR3: CASSSRDSSSYEQYF. CDR3 coding DNA: TGTGCCAGCAGTTCCCGAGATTCTAGCTCCTACGAGCAGTACTTC.